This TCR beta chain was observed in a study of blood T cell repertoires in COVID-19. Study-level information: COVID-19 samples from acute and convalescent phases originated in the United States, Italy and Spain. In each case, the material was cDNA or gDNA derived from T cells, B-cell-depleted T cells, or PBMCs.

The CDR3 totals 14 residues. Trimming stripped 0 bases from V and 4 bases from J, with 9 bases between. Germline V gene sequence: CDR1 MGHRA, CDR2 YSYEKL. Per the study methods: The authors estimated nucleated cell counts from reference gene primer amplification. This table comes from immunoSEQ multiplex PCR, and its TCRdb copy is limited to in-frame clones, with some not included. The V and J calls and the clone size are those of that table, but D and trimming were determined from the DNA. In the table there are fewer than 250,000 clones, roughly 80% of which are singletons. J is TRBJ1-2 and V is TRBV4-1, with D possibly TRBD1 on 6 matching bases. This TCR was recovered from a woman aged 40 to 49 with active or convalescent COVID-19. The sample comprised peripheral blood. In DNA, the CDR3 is TGCGCCAGCAGCCAAGAGGGACATCCCTATGGCTACACCTTC. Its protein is CASSQEGHPYGYTF.